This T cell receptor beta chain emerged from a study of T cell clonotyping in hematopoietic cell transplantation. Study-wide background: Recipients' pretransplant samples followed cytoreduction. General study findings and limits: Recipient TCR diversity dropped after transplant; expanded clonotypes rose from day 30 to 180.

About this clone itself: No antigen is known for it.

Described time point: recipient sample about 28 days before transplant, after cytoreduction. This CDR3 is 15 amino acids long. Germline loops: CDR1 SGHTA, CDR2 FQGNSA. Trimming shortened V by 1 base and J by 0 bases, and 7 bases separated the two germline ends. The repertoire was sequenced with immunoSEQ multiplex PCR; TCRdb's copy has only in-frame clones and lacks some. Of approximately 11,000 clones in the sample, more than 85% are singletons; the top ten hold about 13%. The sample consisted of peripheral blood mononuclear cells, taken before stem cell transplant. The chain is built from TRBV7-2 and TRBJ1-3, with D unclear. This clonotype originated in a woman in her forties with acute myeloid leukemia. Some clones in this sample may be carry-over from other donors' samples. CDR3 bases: TGTGCCAGCAGCTTAGATCTGATCTCTGGAAACACCATATATTTT. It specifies CASSLDLISGNTIYF.